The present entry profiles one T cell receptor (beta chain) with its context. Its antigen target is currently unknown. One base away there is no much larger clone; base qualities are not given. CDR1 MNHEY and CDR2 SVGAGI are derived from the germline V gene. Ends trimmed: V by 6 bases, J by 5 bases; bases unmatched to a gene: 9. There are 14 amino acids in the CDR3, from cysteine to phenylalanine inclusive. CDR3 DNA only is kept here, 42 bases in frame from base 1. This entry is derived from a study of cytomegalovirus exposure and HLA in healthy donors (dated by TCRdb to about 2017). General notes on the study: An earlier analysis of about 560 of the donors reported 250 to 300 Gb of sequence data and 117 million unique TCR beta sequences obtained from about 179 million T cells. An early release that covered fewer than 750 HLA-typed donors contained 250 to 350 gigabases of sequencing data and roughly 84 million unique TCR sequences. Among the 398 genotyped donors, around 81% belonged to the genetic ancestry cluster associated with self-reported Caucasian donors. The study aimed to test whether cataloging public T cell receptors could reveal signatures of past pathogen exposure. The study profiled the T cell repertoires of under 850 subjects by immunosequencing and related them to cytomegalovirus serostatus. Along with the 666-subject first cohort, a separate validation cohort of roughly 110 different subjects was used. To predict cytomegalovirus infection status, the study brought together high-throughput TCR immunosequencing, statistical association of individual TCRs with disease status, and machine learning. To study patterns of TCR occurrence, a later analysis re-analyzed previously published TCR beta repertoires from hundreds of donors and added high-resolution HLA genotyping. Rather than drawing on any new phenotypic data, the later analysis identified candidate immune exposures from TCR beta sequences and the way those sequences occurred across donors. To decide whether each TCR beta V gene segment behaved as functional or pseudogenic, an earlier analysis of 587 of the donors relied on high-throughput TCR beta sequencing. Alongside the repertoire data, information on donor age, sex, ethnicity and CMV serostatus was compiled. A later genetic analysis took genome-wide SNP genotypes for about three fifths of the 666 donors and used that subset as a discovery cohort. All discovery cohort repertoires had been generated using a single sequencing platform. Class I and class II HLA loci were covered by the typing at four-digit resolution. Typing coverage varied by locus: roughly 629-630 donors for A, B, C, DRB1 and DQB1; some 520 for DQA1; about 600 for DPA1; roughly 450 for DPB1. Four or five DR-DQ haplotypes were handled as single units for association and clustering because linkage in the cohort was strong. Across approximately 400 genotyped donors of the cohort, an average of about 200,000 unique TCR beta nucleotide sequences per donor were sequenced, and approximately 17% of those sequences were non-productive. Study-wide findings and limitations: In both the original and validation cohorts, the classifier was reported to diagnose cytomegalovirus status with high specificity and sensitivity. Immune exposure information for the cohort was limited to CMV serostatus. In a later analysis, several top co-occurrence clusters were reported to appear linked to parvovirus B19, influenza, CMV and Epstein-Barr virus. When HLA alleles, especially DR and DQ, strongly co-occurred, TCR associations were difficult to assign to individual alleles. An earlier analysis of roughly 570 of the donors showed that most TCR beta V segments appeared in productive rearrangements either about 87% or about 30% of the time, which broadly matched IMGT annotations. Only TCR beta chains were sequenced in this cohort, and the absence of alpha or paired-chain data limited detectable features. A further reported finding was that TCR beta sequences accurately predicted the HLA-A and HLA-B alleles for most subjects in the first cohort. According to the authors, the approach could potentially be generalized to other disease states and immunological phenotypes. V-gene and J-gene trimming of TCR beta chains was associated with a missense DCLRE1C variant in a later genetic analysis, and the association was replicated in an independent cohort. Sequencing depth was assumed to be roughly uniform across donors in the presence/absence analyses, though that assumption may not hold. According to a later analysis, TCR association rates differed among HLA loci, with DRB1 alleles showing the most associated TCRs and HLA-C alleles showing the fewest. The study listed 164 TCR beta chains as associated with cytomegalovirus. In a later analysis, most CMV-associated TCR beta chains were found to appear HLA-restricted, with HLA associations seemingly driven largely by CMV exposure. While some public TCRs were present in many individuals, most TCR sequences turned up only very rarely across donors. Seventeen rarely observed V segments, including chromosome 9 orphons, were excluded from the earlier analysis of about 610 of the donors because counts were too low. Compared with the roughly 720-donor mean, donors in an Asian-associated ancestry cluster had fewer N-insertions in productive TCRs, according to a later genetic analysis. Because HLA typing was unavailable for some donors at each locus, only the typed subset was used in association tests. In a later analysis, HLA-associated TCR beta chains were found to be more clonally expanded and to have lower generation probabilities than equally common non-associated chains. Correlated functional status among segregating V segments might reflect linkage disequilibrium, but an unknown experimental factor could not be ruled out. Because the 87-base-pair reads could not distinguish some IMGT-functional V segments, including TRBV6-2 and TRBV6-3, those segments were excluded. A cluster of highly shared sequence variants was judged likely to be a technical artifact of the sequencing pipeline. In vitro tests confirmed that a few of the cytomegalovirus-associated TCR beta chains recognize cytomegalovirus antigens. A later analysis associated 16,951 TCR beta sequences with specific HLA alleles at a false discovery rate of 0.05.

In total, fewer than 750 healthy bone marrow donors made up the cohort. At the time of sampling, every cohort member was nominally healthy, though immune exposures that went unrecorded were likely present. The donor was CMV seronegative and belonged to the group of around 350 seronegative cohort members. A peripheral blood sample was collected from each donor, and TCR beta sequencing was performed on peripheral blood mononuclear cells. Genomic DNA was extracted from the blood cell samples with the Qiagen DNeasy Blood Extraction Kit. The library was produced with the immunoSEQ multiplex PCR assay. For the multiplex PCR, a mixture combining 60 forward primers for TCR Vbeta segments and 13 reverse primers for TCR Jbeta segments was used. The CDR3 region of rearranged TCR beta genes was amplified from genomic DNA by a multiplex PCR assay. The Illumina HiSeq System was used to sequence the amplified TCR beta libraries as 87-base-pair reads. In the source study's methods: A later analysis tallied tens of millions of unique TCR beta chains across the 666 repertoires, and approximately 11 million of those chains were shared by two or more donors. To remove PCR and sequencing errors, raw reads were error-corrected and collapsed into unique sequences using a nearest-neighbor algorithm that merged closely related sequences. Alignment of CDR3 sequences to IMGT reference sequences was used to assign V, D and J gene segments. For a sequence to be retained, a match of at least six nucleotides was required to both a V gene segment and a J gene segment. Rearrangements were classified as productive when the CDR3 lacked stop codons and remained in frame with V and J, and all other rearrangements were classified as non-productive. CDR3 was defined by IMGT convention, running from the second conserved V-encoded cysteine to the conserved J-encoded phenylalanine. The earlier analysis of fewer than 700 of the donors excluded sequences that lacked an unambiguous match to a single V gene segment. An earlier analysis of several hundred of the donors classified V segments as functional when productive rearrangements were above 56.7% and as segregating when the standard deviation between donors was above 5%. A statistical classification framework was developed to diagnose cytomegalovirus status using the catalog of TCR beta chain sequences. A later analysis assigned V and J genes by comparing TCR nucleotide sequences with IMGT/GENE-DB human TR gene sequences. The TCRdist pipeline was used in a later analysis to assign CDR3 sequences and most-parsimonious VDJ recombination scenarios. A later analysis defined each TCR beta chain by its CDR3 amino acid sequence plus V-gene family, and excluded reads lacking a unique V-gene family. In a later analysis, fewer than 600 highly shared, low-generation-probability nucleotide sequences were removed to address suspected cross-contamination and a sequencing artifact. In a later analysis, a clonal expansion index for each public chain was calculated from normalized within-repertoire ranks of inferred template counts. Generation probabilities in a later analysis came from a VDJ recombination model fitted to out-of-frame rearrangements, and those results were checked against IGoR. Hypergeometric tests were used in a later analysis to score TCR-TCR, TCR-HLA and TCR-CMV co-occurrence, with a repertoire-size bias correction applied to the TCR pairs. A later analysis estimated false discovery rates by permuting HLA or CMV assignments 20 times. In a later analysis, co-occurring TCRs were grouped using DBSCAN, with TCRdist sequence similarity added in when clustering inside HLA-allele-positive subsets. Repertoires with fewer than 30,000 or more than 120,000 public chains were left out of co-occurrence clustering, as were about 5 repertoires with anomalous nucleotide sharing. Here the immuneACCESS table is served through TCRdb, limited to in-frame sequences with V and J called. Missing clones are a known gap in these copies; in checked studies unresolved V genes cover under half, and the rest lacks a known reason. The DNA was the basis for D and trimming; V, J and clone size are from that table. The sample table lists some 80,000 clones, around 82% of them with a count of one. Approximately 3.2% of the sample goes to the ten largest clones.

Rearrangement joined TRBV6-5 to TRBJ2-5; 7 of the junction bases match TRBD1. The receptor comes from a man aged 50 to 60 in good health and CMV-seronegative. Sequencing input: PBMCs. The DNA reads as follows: TGTGCCAGCAGACCTAACGGACAGGTGGAGACCCAGTACTTC. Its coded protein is CASRPNGQVETQYF.